Following are 32 T cell receptor beta chains from one sample sequenced in a study of blood T cells in healthy people across ages. PCR was performed a second time for about 6 to 11 cycles using a sample-barcoded 5' primer and a J-beta primer mix. TCRdb reprocessed the 5' RACE reads via MiXCR and lists one record per CDR3 protein. The table has about 1,500,000 distinct CDR3 sequences, 28% seen once. The sequencing sample was made of blood. The receptors originated from a woman between 25 and 40 years old in good health.

Remarks on this clonotype: Germline is not matched at one junction end, which may reflect a read error. The gene calls are TRBV11-1 and TRBJ1-2; D uncertain. The CDR3 is 15 amino acids. Germline CDR1 is SGHAT and CDR2 is FQDESV (reference sequence). CDR3 amino acids: CASSLVDAGLYSYTF. The CDR3 nucleotides read TGTGCCAGCAGCTTAGTAGACGCAGGACTCTATAGCTACACCTTC. Based on the CDR3 plus reference TRBV11-1 and TRBJ1-2, the full variable domain is EAEVAQSPRYKITEKSQAVAFWCDPISGHATLYWYRQILGQGPELLVQFQDESVVDDSQLPKDRFSAERLKGVDSTLKIQPAELGDSAMYLCASSLVDAGLYSYTFGSGTRLTVV.

V and J are TRBV18 and TRBJ2-1; TRBD2 might be the D (6 bases). The CDR3 runs to 13 residues. V was pared by 2 bases and J by 10 bases, with 12 bases between. Germline-derived CDR1 and CDR2 are KGHSH and LQKENI. In DNA, the CDR3 is TGTGCCAGCTCACCAATGGAGGGTGGCGAGCAGTTCTTC. Translated: CASSPMEGGEQFF.

This clonotype was observed a few times. This CDR3 is CASSPRAGGPNYGYTF. The CDR3 nucleotides read TGTGCCAGCTCACCACGAGCGGGAGGTCCTAACTATGGCTACACCTTC. The gene calls are TRBV18 and TRBJ1-2; no clear D. There are 16 residues in the CDR3. Trimming pared 1 base from V and 0 bases from J, leaving 12 bases between. Germline assignment: CDR1 KGHSH and CDR2 LQKENI.

V is TRBV5-5 and J is TRBJ2-1; D not resolved. V lost 4 bases and J lost 0, with 11 bases in between. The V gene's germline CDR1 is SGHKS and CDR2 YYEKEE (reference sequence). The CDR3 is 15 residues long. CDR3 residues: CASSQAAPSYNEQFF. The DNA of the CDR3 is TGTGCCAGCAGCCAGGCCGCCCCCTCCTACAATGAGCAGTTCTTC.

This clonotype was seen only a few times. The chain is built from TRBV5-6 and TRBJ1-1, with 7 nucleotides matching TRBD1. The V gene's germline CDR1 is SGHDT and CDR2 YYEEEE. CDR3 length: 16 residues. With 2 bases clipped from V and 0 bases from J, the junction kept 7 bases outside the gene matches. The CDR3 spells CASSFWGGGLNTEAFF. The CDR3 region has the DNA TGTGCCAGCAGCTTTTGGGGAGGGGGCTTGAACACTGAAGCTTTCTTT.

Concerning this clonotype: At one end, the junction sequence differs from germline, possibly due to a read error. The V and J genes are TRBV5-6 and TRBJ2-7; maybe TRBD1 (6 bases). This CDR3 is built from 15 residues. Germline lookup yields CDR1 SGHDT and CDR2 YYEEEE. As DNA, the CDR3 is TGTGCCAGCAGCTTGATGCTGAGGACAGTCTACGGGCAGTACTTC. Translated: CASSLMLRTVYGQYF. Full variable domain (remainder filled in from reference TRBV5-6 and TRBJ2-7): DAGVTQSPTHLIKTRGQQVTLRCSPKSGHDTVSWYQQALGQGPQFIFQYYEEEERQRGNFPDRFSGHQFPNYSSELNVNALLLGDSALYLCASSLMLRTVYGQYFGPGTRLTVT.

This clonotype occurred a few times. CDR3 sequence reads: CASSRRAGGPNEQFF. CDR3 nucleotide sequence: TGCGCCAGCAGCCGCAGGGCGGGGGGACCCAATGAGCAGTTCTTC. V usage is TRBV5-1 and J usage is TRBJ2-1; 8 nucleotides align to TRBD2. This CDR3 is built from 15 residues. Germline V gene data show CDR1 as SGHRS and CDR2 as YFSETQ. J lost 6 bases, V lost 4 bases, and 9 bases had no gene match.

The rearrangement links TRBV29-1 to TRBJ1-5, with 7 bases that match TRBD1. Germline values: CDR1 SQVTM, CDR2 ANQGSEA. This CDR3 region has 15 residues. Germline trimming cut 3 bases from V and 3 bases from J; bases unmatched to any gene: 8. The CDR3 nucleotides read TGCAGCGTTGAGTTACCGGGACAGCACAATCAGCCCCAGCATTTT. This translates into CSVELPGQHNQPQHF.

This clonotype was counted a few times. V and J are TRBV20-1 and TRBJ2-3; 12 bases fit TRBD2. The germline CDR1 and CDR2 sequences are DFQATT and SNEGSKA (reference sequence). CDR3 length: 15 residues. V trimming: 5 bases; J trimming: 3 bases; junction bases outside the gene matches: 6. The CDR3: CSAALLAGGTDTQYF. The DNA for the CDR3 is TGCAGTGCTGCTTTACTAGCGGGGGGTACAGATACGCAGTATTTT.

The chain carries TRBV7-2 and TRBJ2-1, with D maybe TRBD2 (6 bases). The CDR3 covers 17 residues. Germline V gives CDR1 SGHTA, CDR2 FQGNSA. The germline V and J ends were trimmed by 4 bases and 3 bases, with 19 bases remaining between them. The CDR3 DNA follows: TGTGCCAGCAGCTCTACCCTTGAGGGACTTAACTACAATGAGCAGTTCTTC. As protein: CASSSTLEGLNYNEQFF.

The chain employs TRBV7-9 and TRBJ1-2; 7 nucleotides match TRBD1. Germline CDR1 SEHNR, CDR2 FQNEAQ (reference sequence). V shed 2 bases, J shed 6 bases, and the junction held 9 bases outside the gene matches. The CDR3 runs 15 residues. In nucleotides, the CDR3 is TGTGCCAGCAGCTTACCCCCCAGGCAGGGGGATGGCTACACCTTC. Its translation is CASSLPPRQGDGYTF.

This sequence joins TRBV15 and TRBJ1-1; D unclear. This CDR3 has 15 amino acids. Germline assignment: CDR1 LNHNV and CDR2 YYDKDF (reference sequence). Trimming cost V 0 bases and J 4 bases, with 12 bases left between them. CDR3 region: CATSRDGISPTEAFF. The CDR3 nucleotides read TGTGCCACCAGCAGAGATGGGATTTCCCCCACTGAAGCTTTCTTT.

The rearrangement uses TRBV20-1 and TRBJ2-1, with D maybe TRBD2 (6 bases). Trimming pared 5 bases from V and 4 bases from J, leaving 18 bases between. CDR3 length equals 15 residues. CDR1 and CDR2 (germline): DFQATT, SNEGSKA (reference sequence). The CDR3 DNA reads as TGCAGTGCTCCCGGACTAACTGGAGCATACAATGAGCAGTTCTTC. Amino acids: CSAPGLTGAYNEQFF.

This clonotype was picked up a small number of times. The chain couples TRBV12-3 or TRBV12-4 to TRBJ2-2; a possible D gene is TRBD1 (8 bases). V lost 5 bases and J lost 6, with 16 bases in between. The CDR3 extends over 15 amino acids. This chain's CDR3 is CASSPTGGAAGELFF. DNA of the CDR3: TGTGCCAGCAGTCCAACAGGGGGGGCAGCCGGGGAGCTGTTTTTT.

As for this clonotype: A much larger clonotype is one base distant, so this may be a read error. This chain uses TRBV2 with TRBJ2-5, with D hard to call. The J call may be in error: the DNA end matches TRBJ2-7 better. CDR1 is SNHLY, CDR2 FYNNEI, per germline. CDR3 size: 13 residues. CDR3 DNA sequence: TGTGCCGGCAGTGATGAAGGTGCTTACGAGCAGTACTTC. It translates to CAGSDEGAYEQYF.

The chain combines TRBV11-2 with TRBJ2-4, with TRBD2 identical over 8 bases. Germline V gene lookup returns CDR1 SGHAT and CDR2 FQNNGV. The CDR3 is 16 residues long. With 4 bases clipped from V and 4 bases from J, the junction kept 9 bases outside the gene matches. CDR3 nucleotide sequence: TGTGCCAGCAGCTCGGCTATCGGGGGGGCAAAAAACATTCAGTACTTC. Translation gives CASSSAIGGAKNIQYF.

The chain is built from TRBV20-1 and TRBJ2-7; D might be TRBD1 (6 bases). Deletions cut 3 bases from V and 3 bases from J, with 21 bases between. The CDR3 extends over 16 amino acids. The germline V gene has CDR1 DFQATT and CDR2 SNEGSKA (reference sequence). CDR3 coding DNA: TGCAGTGCTAGTGGACTTCACACCGGGACAAACTACGAGCAGTACTTC. This codes for CSASGLHTGTNYEQYF.

This clonotype was counted only a few times. V usage is TRBV25-1 and J usage is TRBJ1-1; D might be TRBD1 (5 bases). Germline V gene sequence: CDR1 MGHDK, CDR2 SYGVNS. The CDR3 runs 14 residues. Trimming stripped 4 bases from V and 0 bases from J, with 9 bases between. The CDR3 loop is CASSVGTVNTEAFF. For the CDR3, the DNA is TGTGCCAGCAGTGTAGGGACCGTGAACACTGAAGCTTTCTTT. The full variable domain, in which reference TRBV25-1 and TRBJ1-1 provide the parts outside the CDR3, is EADIYQTPRYLVIGTGKKITLECSQTMGHDKMYWYQQDPGMELHLIHYSYGVNSTEKGDLSSESTVSRIRTEHFPLTLESARPSHTSQYLCASSVGTVNTEAFFGQGTRLTVV.

Worth noting for this clonotype: A clone one base away is much larger, so this may be a read error. V usage is TRBV5-1 and J usage is TRBJ2-5; 11 nucleotides agree with TRBD2. This CDR3 contains 15 residues. Germline CDR1 SGHRS, CDR2 YFSETQ. V trimming: 2 bases; J trimming: 4 bases; junction bases outside the gene matches: 4. The CDR3 bases are TGCGCCAGCAGCTTTACTAGCGGGGGCCGAGAGACCCAGTACTTC. Amino acids: CASSFTSGGRETQYF.

The gene calls are TRBV3-1 and TRBJ2-5; TRBD2 matches at 7 bases. The CDR3 totals 16 residues. Germline V CDR1 and CDR2: LGHDT, YNNKEL (reference sequence). V gave up 0 bases and J gave up 7 bases; unmatched junction bases: 11. The CDR3 loop reads CASSQDKPAGPRTQYF. As DNA, the CDR3 is TGTGCCAGCAGCCAAGATAAGCCAGCGGGACCCCGGACCCAGTACTTC.

The V gene is TRBV15, the J gene TRBJ1-2, with D possibly being TRBD1 (5 bases). CDR1 is LNHNV and CDR2 is YYDKDF in the germline V gene (reference sequence). The CDR3 runs 13 residues. Between the trimmed V and J ends, which lost 0 bases and 8 bases, there was a span of 10 bases. In nucleotides, the CDR3 is TGTGCCACCAGCAGAGATCAGGAGGGGGGCTACACCTTC. Translation gives CATSRDQEGGYTF.

The chain's CDR3 is CASGRLLAGLEQFF. CDR3 sequence (DNA): TGTGCCAGCGGGAGGTTGCTAGCGGGGCTTGAGCAGTTCTTC. The chain employs TRBV7-2 and TRBJ2-1, with 9 bases that match TRBD2. CDR3 length: 14 residues. J lost 9 bases, V lost 8 bases, and 11 bases had no gene match. Per germline, CDR1 SGHTA and CDR2 FQGNSA.

The V call is TRBV12-3 or TRBV12-4, the J call TRBJ2-1; a possible D gene is TRBD1 (6 bases). V was shortened by 7 bases and J by 7 bases, with 14 bases between the two germline ends. CDR3 length: 13 amino acids. The CDR3 sequence: CASNYRVRNEQFF. The CDR3 nucleotides are TGTGCCAGCAACTACAGGGTCAGGAATGAGCAGTTCTTC.

J is TRBJ1-1 and V is TRBV7-2; D is perhaps TRBD1 (6 bases). Germline V gene data show CDR1 as SGHTA and CDR2 as FQGNSA. V was trimmed by 4 bases and J by 10 bases, leaving 16 bases between them. This CDR3 has 13 amino acids. The CDR3 DNA reads as TGTGCCAGCAGCTCTCACGACAGGCCTGGAGCTTTCTTT. This sequence encodes CASSSHDRPGAFF.

The table lists this clonotype with a few counts. The chain couples TRBV7-9 to TRBJ1-5; a weak D match, TRBD1 (5 bases). Germline V gene lookup returns CDR1 SEHNR and CDR2 FQNEAQ (reference sequence). The CDR3 spans 12 residues. V was trimmed by 5 bases and J by 11 bases, leaving 13 bases between them. Written as DNA, the CDR3 is TGTGCCAGCAGCCCCGGGGGGGATACCCAGCATTTT. Protein: CASSPGGDTQHF.

The chain recombines TRBV4-3 with TRBJ1-2; D remains unclear. Germline lookup yields CDR1 LGHNA and CDR2 YSLEER. Trimming cost V 0 bases and J 8 bases, with 19 bases left between them. The CDR3 extends over 16 amino acids. The CDR3: CASSQEHLWTAVGYTF. CDR3 DNA: TGCGCCAGCAGCCAAGAACACTTATGGACGGCGGTCGGCTACACCTTC.

J is TRBJ1-1 and V is TRBV10-3; 8 nucleotides agree with TRBD1. Germline values: CDR1 ENHRY, CDR2 SYGVKD. V lost 10 bases and J lost 2; bases outside the gene matches: 6. This CDR3 is 13 amino acids long. Here the CDR3 DNA reads TGTGCCACCGGACAGGGCGAAAACACTGAAGCTTTCTTT. This codes for CATGQGENTEAFF.

There are a few counts of this clonotype. DNA of the CDR3: TGTGCCAGCAGCCCCGGCGGGGGGTCTGAAAAACTGTTTTTT. This sequence encodes CASSPGGGSEKLFF. The chain uses TRBV2 and TRBJ1-4; maybe TRBD1 (5 bases). The CDR3 sequence is 14 residues long. V was shortened by 6 bases and J by 7 bases, with 15 bases between the two germline ends. In germline, CDR1 is SNHLY, CDR2 FYNNEI.

The chain joins TRBV20-1 to TRBJ1-1; the match to TRBD1 covers 10 bases. V dropped 1 base and J dropped 12; count of bases not matched to a gene: 5. Germline V gene lookup returns CDR1 DFQATT and CDR2 SNEGSKA (reference sequence). The CDR3 has 12 residues. The CDR3 DNA reads as TGCAGTGCTAGAGGAGACAGGGGGCTATCTTTCTTT. It specifies CSARGDRGLSFF.

Turning to this clonotype: A much larger clone sits a single nucleotide away, making a read error possible. The gene calls are TRBV5-1 and TRBJ2-1, with TRBD2 matching over 8 bases. The CDR3 is 14 amino acids. V was pared by 0 bases and J by 12 bases, with 8 bases of the junction left unmatched. Germline assignment: CDR1 SGHRS and CDR2 YFSETQ. The CDR3 DNA is TGCGCCAGCAGCTTGGGACTAGCGTCCCATGGGCAGTTCTTC. This encodes CASSLGLASHGQFF.

The rearrangement links TRBV15 to TRBJ2-3; no definite D call. Germline values: CDR1 LNHNV, CDR2 YYDKDF (reference sequence). The V end was cut by 5 bases, the J end by 4 bases, with 10 bases between. The CDR3 covers 13 residues. Here the CDR3 reads CATSAHTADTQYF. The DNA for the CDR3 is TGTGCCACCAGCGCTCACACGGCAGATACGCAGTATTTT.

CDR3 DNA sequence: TGCAGCGGTAGTCTAGCGGGAGTAGAGACCCAGTACTTC. It translates to CSGSLAGVETQYF. The genes are TRBV29-1 and TRBJ2-5, with 10 nucleotides matching TRBD2. Germline CDR1 reads SQVTM; CDR2 reads ANQGSEA. With V trimmed by 7 bases and J by 4 bases, 6 bases remained unmatched. The CDR3 is 13 residues long.